Listed below are T cell receptor beta chains from one sample, sequenced in a study of T cell responses to AZD1222 COVID-19 vaccine. Method: immunoSEQ multiplex PCR; TCRdb's copy keeps in-frame clones and lacks some. The repertoire holds 130,000 to 150,000 clones, with over 80% as singletons. The sequences come from peripheral blood, collected on day 0 of MenACWY control vaccination. The receptors stem from an adult in good health. Both conserved end residues are trimmed from each CDR3.

V | CDR3
TRBV4-2 | ASSQVGVAGGRDTQY
TRBV5-1 | ASSLAQVRTYEQY
TRBV5-1 | ASSRWTQSSPSGNTIY
TRBV2 | ASSPEGGDRDVDQPQH
TRBV24-1 | ATRDTNTGELF
TRBV28 | ASSRYSFDEAF
TRBV28 | ASSLGDRAYGYT
TRBV7-2 | ASSRPWTGYGYT
TRBV10-1 | ASSESGGGGEKLF
TRBV5-5 | ASSLGQGQGNTEAF
TRBV12-3/TRBV12-4 | ASSFSRDAEQF
TRBV7-6 | ASSPPRGLGTGELF
TRBV12-5 | ASGLGNQGNQPQH
TRBV14 | ASSRGSGSYTGELF
TRBV6-2/TRBV6-3 | ASSYVRGGGYT
TRBV29-1 | SVVTSSSYEQY
TRBV2 | ASSEGEMRRSEQY
TRBV27 | ASRGTLGNQPQH
TRBV9 | ASSVEGYGYT
TRBV7-3 | ASSLIIGGEQF
TRBV5-1 | ASSFERPTTSPLH
TRBV10-1 | ASSERTTPWGNEQF
TRBV6-5 | ASKSGPFLGSPLH
TRBV11-2 | ASSFGDSLGPLEEQY
TRBV2 | ASSGEAGPGFEKLF
TRBV5-1 | ASGREGTGELF
TRBV19 | ASSTDRGAYQPQH
TRBV12-5 | ASAREVSTDTQY
TRBV5-1 | ASSVHGTVDYEQY
TRBV5-4 | ASSAETSGRGYEQY
TRBV5-1 | ASSFRGLVLEQY
TRBV5-4 | ASSFGQGYNEQF
TRBV6-5 | ASSYGRVGNSPLH
TRBV7-8 | ASSLGAGGNTGELF
TRBV18 | ASSLGLAGSFNEQF
TRBV7-8 | ASSFGNTEAF
TRBV5-6 | ASSLELGSGSGNTIY
TRBV18 | ASSPQGDTQY
TRBV24-1 | ATSDSRQGSDTQY
TRBV19 | ASSIDGRGDEAF
TRBV6-5 | ASSLQAGNEQF
TRBV7-9 | ASSPGGTSVVYGYT
TRBV18 | ASSPPGGVSPLH
TRBV28 | ASAPGGSEQY
TRBV28 | ASLSPAGYGYT
TRBV5-5 | ASSDRDPKTQY
TRBV21-1 | ASSKGDRDPLYCYT
TRBV5-1 | ASSLEGPEQF
TRBV4-1 | ASSQEETGPPLH
TRBV7-3 | ASSPGLGSYNEQF
TRBV5-4 | ASSPDRGHSYT
TRBV9 | ASSVAGETTEAF
TRBV7-2 | ASSLGGWAGSSYEQY
TRBV2 | ASSGAADNEKLF
TRBV18 | ASSPTGEGSYGYT
TRBV5-1 | ASSLDSGDQPQH
TRBV5-4 | ASSFSQGAYEQY
TRBV9 | ASSVQTGLSTEAF
TRBV11-1 | ASSLGLQEERTEAF
TRBV11-2 | ASRADGVKY